A single sample is the source of the 15 T cell receptor beta chains below, sequenced in a study of T-cell memory formation after mild COVID-19 (dated by TCRdb to the early 2020s). Libraries were prepared through 5' RACE. TCRdb names Illumina NovaSeq 6000 as the instrument used. TCRdb cleaned the public reads at Q25 with fastp, built clones with MiXCR and kept in-frame beta chains. A single entry per CDR3 protein holds the most common genes and DNA from its merged rows. In all, the sample holds 92,000 or so distinct CDR3 sequences, and more than 13% of those were seen once. Clones ranked in the top ten supply around two fifths of the sample. Sequencing used PBMCs or a T cell subset sorted from them (not recorded which). These receptors originate from a man between 18 and 35 years old who had mild COVID-19 (a few samples of this study predate the infection). The sample titles of this study are shuffled in the database, so cell type and time point are left out; the donor was told from shared clones.

This clonotype came up a few times. This chain links TRBV6-5 with TRBJ2-7; 7 bases line up with TRBD2. The CDR3 is 13 residues long. Per germline, CDR1 MNHEY and CDR2 SVGAGI. Unmatched junction bases numbered 2, after V lost 4 bases and J lost 2 bases. Written as DNA, the CDR3 is TGTGCCAGCAGTTGGGAGGGGACCTACGAGCAGTACTTC. It specifies CASSWEGTYEQYF.

The sample holds a few counts of this clonotype. As DNA, the CDR3 is TGTGCCAGCAGTCACTACCCATCGGTCACCGGGGAGCTGTTTTTT. It is translated as CASSHYPSVTGELFF. The V and J genes are TRBV2 and TRBJ2-2, with unresolved D. This CDR3 spans 15 amino acids. The V gene's germline CDR1 is SNHLY and CDR2 FYNNEI. The ends were cut back, 5 bases at V and 4 bases at J, with 14 bases in the middle.

Only a few counts were recorded for this clonotype. The chain combines TRBV6-5 with TRBJ2-5, with 7 bases fitting TRBD2. Germline V gene lookup returns CDR1 MNHEY and CDR2 SVGAGI. This CDR3 is built from 14 residues. Losses at the gene ends were 4 bases for V and 5 bases for J; bases not matched to a gene: 7. The CDR3, as DNA: TGTGCCAGCAGTTCCGTGGGGGGGATGGAGACCCAGTACTTC. It encodes CASSSVGGMETQYF.

This clonotype was seen more than once but under ten times. The rearrangement joins TRBV12-3 or TRBV12-4 to TRBJ2-1; 8 bases are shared with TRBD2. The length of the CDR3 is 13 residues. Germline trimming cut 4 bases from V and 7 bases from J; bases unmatched to any gene: 3. Here the CDR3 reads CASSSGTRNEQFF. CDR3 DNA: TGTGCCAGCAGTTCCGGGACTAGGAATGAGCAGTTCTTC.

This clonotype was counted only a few times. V is TRBV6-5 and J is TRBJ2-7; D unclear. V was clipped by 4 bases and J by 8 bases, with 24 bases between them. The CDR3 sequence is 16 residues long. CDR1 and CDR2 from the germline V gene are MNHEY and SVGAGI. As DNA, the CDR3 is TGTGCCAGCAGTTCTTCCTACGTCGTGGACCCCTTAAAGCAGTACGTC. It is translated as CASSSSYVVDPLKQYV.

V gene TRBV12-3 or TRBV12-4 combines with J gene TRBJ1-2; 9 bases are a match to TRBD1. CDR3 length equals 13 residues. The V and J ends lost 5 bases and 6 bases, in that order; junction bases with no gene match: 4. The CDR3, as DNA: TGTGCCAGCAGTGGGACAGGGTATCATGGCTACACCTTC. As protein: CASSGTGYHGYTF.

V is TRBV4-1 and J is TRBJ1-1, with D unclear. The CDR3 consists of 13 residues. Germline-derived CDR1 and CDR2 are MGHRA and YSYEKL. Trimming pared 2 bases from V and 4 bases from J, leaving 8 bases between. In nucleotides, the CDR3 is TGCGCCAGCAGCCAAAGGGTGGGCACTGAAGCTTTCTTT. It encodes CASSQRVGTEAFF.

This rearrangement joins TRBV19 to TRBJ1-4; D uncertain. The V end was cut by 5 bases, the J end by 0 bases, with 7 bases between. Germline CDR1 and CDR2: LNHDA and SQIVND (reference sequence). The CDR3 is 14 amino acids. This CDR3 reads CASSQVATNEKLFF. CDR3 nucleotide sequence: TGTGCCAGTAGTCAGGTGGCAACTAATGAAAAACTGTTTTTT.

At least ten counts were recorded for this clonotype. The chain carries TRBV7-9 and TRBJ2-1, with no clear D. The CDR3 sequence is 10 residues long. The germline gives CDR1 SEHNR, CDR2 FQNEAQ (reference sequence). V was shortened by 7 bases and J by 8 bases, with 6 bases between the two germline ends. CDR3 bases: TGTGCCAGCACGCTGGATGAGCAGTTCTTC. As protein: CASTLDEQFF.

The chain employs TRBV4-1 and TRBJ1-4; unclear D gene. Between the trimmed V and J ends, which lost 3 bases and 6 bases, there was a span of 17 bases. There are 16 residues in the CDR3. The V gene's germline CDR1 is MGHRA and CDR2 YSYEKL. The CDR3, as DNA: TGCGCCAGCAGCCATCGCAAGGAGGCCGTGCATGAAAAACTGTTTTTT. Translating gives CASSHRKEAVHEKLFF.

The chain is built from TRBV4-3 and TRBJ2-6; D uncertain. Germline values: CDR1 LGHNA, CDR2 YSLEER. This CDR3 spans 14 amino acids. Deletions cut 5 bases from V and 0 bases from J, with 5 bases between. CDR3 nucleotide sequence: TGCGCCAGCAGCGGGCTCTCTGGGGCCAACGTCCTGACTTTC. Translated: CASSGLSGANVLTF.

The table lists this clonotype with many counts. The gene calls are TRBV7-9 and TRBJ1-4, with 9 bases fitting TRBD1. CDR3 length equals 14 residues. Germline-derived CDR1 and CDR2 are SEHNR and FQNEAQ (reference sequence). With V trimmed by 5 bases and J by 5 bases, 3 bases remained unmatched. The CDR3 nucleotides are TGTGCCAGCAGCCCGGGACAGGGCAATGAAAAACTGTTTTTT. Translated: CASSPGQGNEKLFF.

The chain has TRBV4-1 and TRBJ2-7; weak D call: TRBD1 (6 bases). The CDR3 loop spans 14 amino acids. The germline V and J ends were trimmed by 1 base and 3 bases, with 10 bases remaining between them. Per the germline V gene, CDR1 is MGHRA and CDR2 is YSYEKL. CDR3 loop: CASSQGSGDYEQYV. CDR3 in DNA: TGCGCCAGCAGCCAAGGCTCAGGGGACTACGAGCAGTACGTC.

This clonotype was detected a few times. The chain joins TRBV20-1 to TRBJ1-1, with 10 bases identical to TRBD1. Per germline, CDR1 DFQATT and CDR2 SNEGSKA (reference sequence). The CDR3 has 15 amino acids. Unmatched junction bases numbered 6, after V lost 1 base and J lost 4 bases. In DNA, the CDR3 is TGCAGTGCTAGAGGGTCCGGGACAGGGGTCACTGAAGCTTTCTTT. Its protein product is CSARGSGTGVTEAFF.

This clonotype came up many times. The V and J genes are TRBV7-3 and TRBJ2-2, with a tentative D call TRBD1 (5 bases). V lost 0 bases, J lost 2 bases, and 10 bases lay in between. This CDR3 is built from 16 residues. Germline V gene sequence: CDR1 SGHTA, CDR2 FQGTGA. The CDR3 DNA follows: TGTGCCAGCAGCTTAACGCCCCAGGGTAACACCGGGGAGCTGTTTTTT. This gives the protein CASSLTPQGNTGELFF.